This TCR beta chain was identified in a study of immune evolution from preneoplasia to lung adenocarcinoma. CDR3 length equals 13 residues. V lost 0 bases and J 3 bases, leaving 6 bases between the germline ends. CDR1 and CDR2 (germline): KGHSH, LQKENI. The method was immunoSEQ multiplex PCR; TCRdb's version includes in-frame clones alone and lacks a portion of them. Of several thousand clones listed, approximately 85% are singletons. This sequence was found in a person aged 65 to 85 with lung adenocarcinoma. V is TRBV18 and J is TRBJ2-7, with D unclear. The material sequenced was FFPE minimally invasive lung adenocarcinoma tissue. The DNA for the CDR3 is TGTGCCAGCTCACCACCGATGCGCTACGAGCAGTACTTC. This gives the protein CASSPPMRYEQYF. Based on the CDR3 plus reference TRBV18 and TRBJ2-7, the full variable domain is NAGVMQNPRHLVRRRGQEARLRCSPMKGHSHVYWYRQLPEEGLKFMVYLQKENIIDESGMPKERFSAEFPKEGPSILRIQQVVRGDSAAYFCASSPPMRYEQYFGPGTRLTVT.